This TCR beta chain comes out of a study of Graves' ophthalmopathy and Graves' hyperthyroidism. Study-wide results and caveats: Blood samples also showed most expanded thyroid clonotypes exceeding 0.001 frequency. The model achieved under 71% sensitivity and roughly 79% specificity for ophthalmopathy progression.

V lost 7 bases and J lost 7, with 17 bases in between. Germline V gene lookup returns CDR1 MNHEY and CDR2 SVGAGI. This CDR3 is 14 amino acids long. TCR beta CDR3 regions were amplified from RNA transcripts. HTBI primers were used in a first-round RT-PCR, which preceded a second-round multiplex PCR. TCRdb called the multiplex PCR reads again in MiXCR, with one record for every CDR3 protein. The sample records fewer than 350,000 distinct CDR3 sequences, about 17% being singletons. Uncontrolled infections, other autoimmune diseases, pregnancy or lactation barred patients from enrollment. This clonotype was counted at least ten times. The antigen is unknown.

This clonotype was sampled from an adult man with Graves' ophthalmopathy. V is TRBV6-5 and J is TRBJ1-5; D might be TRBD1 (6 bases). Input material: peripheral blood. CDR3 amino acids: CASKYRVGEQPQHF. The CDR3 coding sequence is TGTGCCAGCAAGTACAGGGTCGGGGAACAGCCCCAGCATTTT.